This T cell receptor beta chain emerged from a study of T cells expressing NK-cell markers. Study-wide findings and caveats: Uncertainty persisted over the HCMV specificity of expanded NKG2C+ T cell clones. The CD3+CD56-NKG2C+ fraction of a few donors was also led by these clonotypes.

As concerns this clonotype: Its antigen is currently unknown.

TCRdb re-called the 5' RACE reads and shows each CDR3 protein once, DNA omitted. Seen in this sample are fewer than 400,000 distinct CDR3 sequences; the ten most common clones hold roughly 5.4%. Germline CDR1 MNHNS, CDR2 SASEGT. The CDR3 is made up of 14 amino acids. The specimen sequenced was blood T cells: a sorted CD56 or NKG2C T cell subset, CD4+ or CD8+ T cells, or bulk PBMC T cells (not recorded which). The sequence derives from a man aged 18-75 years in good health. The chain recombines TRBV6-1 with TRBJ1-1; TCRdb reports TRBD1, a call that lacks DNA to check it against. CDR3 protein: CATRGQLMNTEAFF.